These 8 T cell receptor beta chains originate from one sample sequenced in a study of human T cells and chemical hapten exposure. The study extracted total RNA from unfractionated whole blood. The library labeled individual cDNA molecules by adding unique molecular identifiers to them. One entry per CDR3 protein, called by TCRdb with MiXCR from the reads. The repertoire holds about 120,000 distinct CDR3 sequences, with 8.5% to 9% as singletons. Specimen: whole blood. The receptors originated from a human donor in good health. Some clones in this sample may be carry-over from other donors' samples.

This clonotype has at least ten counts. This chain connects TRBV4-3 to TRBJ2-5; D is perhaps TRBD1 (5 bases). V lost 3 bases, J lost 5 bases, and 19 bases lay in between. Germline V lookup: CDR1 LGHNA, CDR2 YSLEER. CDR3 length: 16 residues. This chain's CDR3 is CASSQALESGAETQYF. CDR3 DNA sequence: TGCGCCAGCAGCCAGGCTCTCGAGTCTGGGGCCGAGACCCAGTACTTC.

This clonotype was counted between two and nine times. The V call is TRBV20-1, the J call TRBJ2-7, with D perhaps matching TRBD1 (6 bases). The V end lost 1 base, the J end lost 0 bases, and 10 bases lay between the germline ends. Germline CDR1 is DFQATT and CDR2 is SNEGSKA (reference sequence). The CDR3 runs 14 residues. CDR3 DNA: TGCAGTGCTAGAGGACAGGAGAGCTCCTACGAGCAGTACTTC. It codes for CSARGQESSYEQYF.

This clonotype has a handful of counts. V and J are TRBV6-2 or TRBV6-3 and TRBJ1-1; D is ambiguous. Between the trimmed V and J ends, which lost 2 bases and 0 bases, there was a span of 4 bases. Looked up from germline, CDR1 is MNHEY and CDR2 is SVGEGT. The CDR3 covers 13 residues. In DNA form, the CDR3 reads TGTGCCAGCAGTTACCGCATGAACACTGAAGCTTTCTTT. Encoded protein: CASSYRMNTEAFF.

This clonotype appeared a few times. The chain uses TRBV29-1 and TRBJ2-5; maybe TRBD1 (7 bases). Trimming removed 2 bases at V and 1 base at J, with 11 bases between. The CDR3 contains 14 residues. Germline V gives CDR1 SQVTM, CDR2 ANQGSEA. CDR3 sequence: CSVETGEVQETQYF. The CDR3 DNA is TGCAGCGTTGAAACAGGGGAGGTCCAAGAGACCCAGTACTTC. Full variable domain (rest looked up from reference TRBV29-1 and TRBJ2-5): SAVISQKPSRDICQRGTSLTIQCQVDSQVTMMFWYRQQPGQSLTLIATANQGSEATYESGFVIDKFPISRPNLTFSTLTVSNMSPEDSSIYLCSVETGEVQETQYFGPGTRLLVL.

This clonotype was counted only a few times. V gene TRBV11-2 combines with J gene TRBJ2-1; the D call may be TRBD1 or TRBD2 (5 bases each). Germline values: CDR1 SGHAT, CDR2 FQNNGV. The CDR3 covers 15 residues. V dropped 5 bases and J dropped 5 bases, with 16 bases sitting between them. This CDR3 reads CASSQTGDADNEQFF. The CDR3 region has the DNA TGTGCCAGCAGCCAAACTGGGGACGCCGACAATGAGCAGTTCTTC. Drawing the rest from reference TRBV11-2 and TRBJ2-1, the complete variable domain is EAGVAQSPRYKIIEKRQSVAFWCNPISGHATLYWYQQILGQGPKLLIQFQNNGVVDDSQLPKDRFSAERLKGVDSTLKIQPAKLEDSAVYLCASSQTGDADNEQFFGPGTRLTVL.

The rearrangement uses TRBV7-8 and TRBJ2-7, with D hard to call. Trimming took 5 bases from V and 1 from J, leaving 9 bases between them. The CDR3 totals 13 residues. Germline V gene lookup returns CDR1 SGHVS and CDR2 FQNEAQ. CDR3 in DNA: TGTGCCAGCAGCAAGGGCACATCCTACGAGCAGTACTTC. This codes for CASSKGTSYEQYF.

This clonotype appeared a few times. The gene calls are TRBV6-6 and TRBJ2-6; D gene ambiguous. Trimming shortened V by 4 bases and J by 0 bases, and 13 bases separated the two germline ends. CDR1 and CDR2 from the germline V gene are MNHNY and SVGAGI (reference sequence). The CDR3 length is 17 residues. The DNA for the CDR3 is TGTGCCAGCAGTTGGGCTAAGAGACTCTCTGGGGCCAACGTCCTGACTTTC. Amino acid sequence: CASSWAKRLSGANVLTF.

The chain has TRBV6-1 and TRBJ1-5; D might be TRBD1 (6 bases). Trimming took 3 bases from V and 6 from J, leaving 15 bases between them. The CDR3 length is 15 residues. Germline-derived CDR1 and CDR2 are MNHNS and SASEGT. CDR3 residues: CASSDAGAASQPQHF. CDR3 bases: TGTGCCAGCAGTGACGCAGGGGCAGCCAGTCAGCCCCAGCATTTT.